One and the same sample provided the 11 T cell receptor beta chains below, sequenced in a study of cytomegalovirus exposure and HLA in healthy donors. The study ran its PCR with 60 Vbeta and 13 Jbeta primers. Profiling relied on immunoSEQ multiplex PCR, and the TCRdb table lists in-frame clones only, not all of them. The data contain some 120,000 clones, approximately 80% of them singletons. The sample taken for sequencing was PBMCs. Receptor source: a man in his thirties or forties in good health and CMV-seropositive.

The chain is built from TRBV5-6 and TRBJ1-5, with TRBD1 matching over 8 bases. V dropped 0 bases and J dropped 6; count of bases not matched to a gene: 5. This CDR3 is 15 amino acids long. Germline lookup yields CDR1 SGHDT and CDR2 YYEEEE. The CDR3, as DNA: TGTGCCAGCAGCTTGGGAAGACAGGGGTTTCAGCCCCAGCATTTT. It yields the protein CASSLGRQGFQPQHF.

V gene TRBV25-1 combines with J gene TRBJ1-2, with D perhaps TRBD1 (5 bases). The CDR3 extends over 16 amino acids. V shed 2 bases and J shed 2 bases, with 15 bases lying between them. Germline V gene lookup returns CDR1 MGHDK and CDR2 SYGVNS. The CDR3 reads CASSEPEAGWNYGYTF. CDR3 sequence (DNA): TGTGCCAGCAGTGAACCCGAGGCAGGGTGGAACTATGGCTACACCTTC.

The J gene is TRBJ2-7, the V gene TRBV2; 8 bases fit TRBD1. This CDR3 has 14 amino acids. Trimming cost V 7 bases and J 3 bases; bases outside gene matches: 8. Germline CDR1 is SNHLY and CDR2 is FYNNEI. The chain's CDR3 is CASKQQGGIYEQYF. The CDR3 DNA follows: TGTGCCAGCAAACAACAGGGGGGTATCTACGAGCAGTACTTC.

Worth noting for this clone: The junction departs from germline at one end; a sequencing error may be responsible. The gene calls are TRBV18 and TRBJ1-5; 9 bases align to TRBD1. CDR3 length equals 15 residues. CDR1 KGHSH and CDR2 LQKENI come from the germline V gene. The CDR3 region has the DNA TGTGCCAGCTCTCCCGGGACAGGGCTTAATCGGCCCCAGCATTTT. Amino acids: CASSPGTGLNRPQHF.

The chain employs TRBV30 and TRBJ2-3, with TRBD2 identical over 9 bases. Looked up from germline, CDR1 is GTSNPN and CDR2 is SVGIG (reference sequence). The CDR3 has 14 residues. V lost 0 bases, J lost 3 bases, and 1 base stayed unmatched. The CDR3 DNA follows: TGTGCCTGGAGTGTAACTAGCGGGACAGATACGCAGTATTTT. It is translated as CAWSVTSGTDTQYF. The entire variable domain, with the rest obtained from reference TRBV30 and TRBJ2-3, is as follows: SQTIHQWPATLVQPVGSPLSLECTVEGTSNPNLYWYRQAAGRGLQLLFYSVGIGQISSEVPQNLSASRPQDRQFILSSKKLLLSDSGFYLCAWSVTSGTDTQYFGPGTRLTVL.

The chain carries TRBV4-1 and TRBJ1-2, with D unresolved. The ends were cut back, 2 bases at V and 4 bases at J, with 17 bases in the middle. The length of the CDR3 is 16 residues. Germline CDR1 and CDR2: MGHRA and YSYEKL. CDR3 region: CASSQLAVAGFYGYTF. As DNA, the CDR3 is TGCGCCAGCAGCCAACTTGCGGTTGCCGGATTCTATGGCTACACCTTC.

This clone showed up just once. This chain uses TRBV9 with TRBJ2-1; the match to TRBD2 covers 8 bases. The junction had 6 bases not matched to a gene; V was cut back by 4 bases and J by 3 bases. The CDR3 sequence is 15 residues long. The V gene's germline CDR1 is SGDLS and CDR2 YYNGEE. The CDR3 is CASSLLGGDYNEQFF. CDR3 DNA sequence: TGTGCCAGCAGCCTCCTCGGGGGGGACTACAATGAGCAGTTCTTC.

In DNA, the CDR3 is TGCGCCAGCAGTTTTGTAAGCGGGACCGACCAGCGCTACACCTTC. The encoded protein is CASSFVSGTDQRYTF. The V and J genes are TRBV5-1 and TRBJ1-2; the D gene is possibly TRBD1 (5 bases). Germline CDR1 reads SGHRS; CDR2 reads YFSETQ. This CDR3 spans 15 amino acids. V lost 5 bases to trimming and J lost 9 bases, with 23 bases between them. Full variable domain (outside the CDR3, taken from reference TRBV5-1 and TRBJ1-2): KAGVTQTPRYLIKTRGQQVTLSCSPISGHRSVSWYQQTPGQGLQFLFEYFSETQRNKGNFPGRFSGRQFSNSRSEMNVSTLELGDSALYLCASSFVSGTDQRYTFGSGTRLTVV.

This chain joins TRBV5-1 and TRBJ1-1; D is unresolved. V shed 4 bases and J shed 0 bases, with 10 bases lying between them. The germline CDR1 and CDR2 sequences are SGHRS and YFSETQ. The CDR3 has 14 residues. The CDR3 sequence: CASSADILNTEAFF. The CDR3 DNA reads TGCGCCAGCAGCGCCGACATTCTGAACACTGAAGCTTTCTTT.

The chain carries TRBV6-6 and TRBJ2-2; TRBD2 matches 12 bases. The germline CDR1 and CDR2 sequences are MNHNY and SVGAGI (reference sequence). With V trimmed by 4 bases and J by 1 base, 1 base remained unmatched. The CDR3 has 16 amino acids. CDR3 in DNA: TGTGCCAGCAGTTCGACTAGCGGGGGGAACACCGGGGAGCTGTTTTTT. Amino acid sequence: CASSSTSGGNTGELFF.

This chain connects TRBV6-6 to TRBJ1-1; 8 bases fit TRBD1. Trimming at V came to 5 bases and at J to 5 bases, leaving 4 bases not matched to a gene. Germline CDR1 is MNHNY and CDR2 is SVGAGI (reference sequence). This CDR3 is 13 amino acids long. Written as DNA, the CDR3 is TGTGCCAGCAGTAGACAGGGGCAGACTGAAGCTTTCTTT. This encodes CASSRQGQTEAFF.